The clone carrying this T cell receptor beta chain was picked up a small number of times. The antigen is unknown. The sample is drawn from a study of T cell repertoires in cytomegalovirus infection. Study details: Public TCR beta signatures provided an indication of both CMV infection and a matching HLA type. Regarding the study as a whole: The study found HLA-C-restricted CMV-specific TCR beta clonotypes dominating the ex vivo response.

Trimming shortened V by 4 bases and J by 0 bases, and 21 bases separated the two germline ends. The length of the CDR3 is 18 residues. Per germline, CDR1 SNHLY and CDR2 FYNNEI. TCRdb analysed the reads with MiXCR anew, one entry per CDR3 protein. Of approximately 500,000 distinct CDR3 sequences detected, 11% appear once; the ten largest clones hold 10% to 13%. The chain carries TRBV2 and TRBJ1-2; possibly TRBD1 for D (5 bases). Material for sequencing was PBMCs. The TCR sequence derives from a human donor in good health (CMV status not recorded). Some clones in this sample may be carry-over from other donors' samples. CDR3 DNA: TGTGCCAGCAGTGTTGCAGGGCAGGGAACTATCACTAACTATGGCTACACCTTC. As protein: CASSVAGQGTITNYGYTF.